This T cell receptor beta chain was recovered during a study of T-cell reconstitution after alpha-beta-depleted transplantation in children. Preparation of the TCRbeta library involved a method that used unique molecular identifiers. TCRdb independently ran MiXCR on the PCR reads; one entry per CDR3 protein. The sample records almost 600,000 distinct CDR3 sequences, roughly 27% being singletons. The germline gives CDR1 SGHRS, CDR2 YFSETQ. Between the trimmed V and J ends, which lost 4 bases and 1 base, there was a span of 20 bases. The CDR3 totals 18 residues. Source: PBMCs, taken before TCRalphabeta/CD19-depleted stem cell transplant. V usage is TRBV5-1 and J usage is TRBJ1-4; D perhaps matches TRBD1 (5 bases). The clonotype comes from a boy less than two years old with Wiskott-Aldrich syndrome, due to receive a stem cell transplant. The CDR3 sequence is CASSQGGVFKETNEKLFF. The CDR3 DNA follows: TGCGCCAGCAGCCAGGGAGGGGTTTTTAAGGAAACTAATGAAAAACTGTTTTTT.